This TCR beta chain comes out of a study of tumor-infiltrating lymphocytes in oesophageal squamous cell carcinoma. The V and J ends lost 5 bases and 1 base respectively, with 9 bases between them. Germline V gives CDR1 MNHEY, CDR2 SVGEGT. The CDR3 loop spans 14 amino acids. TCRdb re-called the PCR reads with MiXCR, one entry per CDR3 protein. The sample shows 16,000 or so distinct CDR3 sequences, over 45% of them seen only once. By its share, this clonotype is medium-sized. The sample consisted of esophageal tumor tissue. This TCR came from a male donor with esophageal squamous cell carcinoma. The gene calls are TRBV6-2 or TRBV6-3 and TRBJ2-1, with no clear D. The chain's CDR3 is CASSPAESYNEQFF. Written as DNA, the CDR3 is TGTGCCAGCAGTCCGGCAGAGTCCTACAATGAGCAGTTCTTC.